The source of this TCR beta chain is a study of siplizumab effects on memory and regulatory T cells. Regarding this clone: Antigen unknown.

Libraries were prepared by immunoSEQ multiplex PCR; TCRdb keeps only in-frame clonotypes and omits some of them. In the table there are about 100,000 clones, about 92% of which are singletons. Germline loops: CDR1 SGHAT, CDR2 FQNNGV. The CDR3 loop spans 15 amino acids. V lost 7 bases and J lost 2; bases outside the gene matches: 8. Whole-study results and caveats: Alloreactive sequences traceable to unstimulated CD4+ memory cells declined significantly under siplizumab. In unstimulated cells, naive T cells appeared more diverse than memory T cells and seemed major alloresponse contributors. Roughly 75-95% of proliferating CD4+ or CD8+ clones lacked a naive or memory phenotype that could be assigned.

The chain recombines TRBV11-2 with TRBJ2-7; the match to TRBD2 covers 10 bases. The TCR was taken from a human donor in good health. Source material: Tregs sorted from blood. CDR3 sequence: CASNLAGVSAYEQYF. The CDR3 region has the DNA TGTGCCAGCAACCTAGCGGGAGTGAGCGCCTACGAGCAGTACTTC.